Below are 16 T cell receptor beta chains sequenced from a single sample in a study of cytomegalovirus exposure and HLA in healthy donors. The primer mix had 60 Vbeta and 13 Jbeta primers. Sequencing was performed with immunoSEQ multiplex PCR; in TCRdb, only in-frame clones are kept and a portion is missing. Counted here are some 150,000 clones, almost 80% occurring once; the ten biggest clones make up around 1.3%. What was sequenced was PBMCs. All receptors come from a woman between 45 and 65 years old in good health and CMV-seronegative.

The chain links TRBV2 to TRBJ2-5; 8 nucleotides agree with TRBD2. J gave up 5 bases and V 5 bases, and 10 bases lay outside the gene matches. This CDR3 contains 15 residues. CDR1 and CDR2 (germline): SNHLY, FYNNEI. The CDR3 nucleotides are TGTGCCAGCAGTCCACTGACTAGCGTCCACGAGACCCAGTACTTC. Translation gives CASSPLTSVHETQYF. Complete variable domain (other parts from reference TRBV2 and TRBJ2-5): EPEVTQTPSHQVTQMGQEVILRCVPISNHLYFYWYRQILGQKVEFLVSFYNNEISEKSEIFDDQFSVERPDGSNFTLKIRSTKLEDSAMYFCASSPLTSVHETQYFGPGTRLLVL.

The chain couples TRBV6-5 to TRBJ2-7; D uncertain. The CDR3 runs to 14 residues. The germline V and J ends were trimmed by 2 bases and 1 base, with 9 bases remaining between them. Per germline, CDR1 MNHEY and CDR2 SVGAGI. The CDR3, as DNA: TGTGCCAGCAGTTACGCTTCCACTTCCTACGAGCAGTACTTC. Translated, it gives CASSYASTSYEQYF.

V is TRBV5-1 and J is TRBJ2-1, with 10 positions matching TRBD2. V lost 4 bases, J lost 5 bases, and 6 bases stayed unmatched. The CDR3 is made up of 15 amino acids. CDR1 and CDR2 (germline): SGHRS, YFSETQ. The CDR3 DNA is TGCGCCAGCAGCCCCGCTAGCGGGAGTAACAATGAGCAGTTCTTC. Protein product: CASSPASGSNNEQFF.

The CDR3 region has the DNA TGTGCCAGCTCACCACCGCTGGGACAGGGGAGGGCGATGAATGAGCAGTTCTTC. It yields the protein CASSPPLGQGRAMNEQFF. This chain joins TRBV18 and TRBJ2-1, with TRBD1 matching over 10 bases. The CDR3 contains 18 residues. J gave up 7 bases and V 0 bases, and 12 bases lay outside the gene matches. CDR1 is KGHSH, CDR2 LQKENI, per germline.

The count of this clone is one. This chain connects TRBV7-3 to TRBJ2-3; 8 bases are a match to TRBD1. J was trimmed by 3 bases and V by 5 bases; bases with no gene match: 4. The germline gives CDR1 SGHTA, CDR2 FQGTGA. The CDR3 length is 14 residues. In DNA form, the CDR3 reads TGTGCCAGCAGCGCCGACAGGGGTACAGATACGCAGTATTTT. Amino acids: CASSADRGTDTQYF.

CDR3 amino acids: CASSLGQGPWEQYF. The CDR3 nucleotides read TGTGCCAGCAGCTTAGGTCAGGGGCCGTGGGAGCAGTACTTC. The chain combines TRBV7-9 with TRBJ2-7; D perhaps matches TRBD1 (6 bases). CDR3 length equals 14 residues. From germline, CDR1 is SEHNR and CDR2 FQNEAQ (reference sequence). V dropped 1 base and J dropped 7 bases, with 14 bases sitting between them.

This clone has a single count. This sequence joins TRBV9 and TRBJ1-3, with unresolved D. Germline-derived CDR1 and CDR2 are SGDLS and YYNGEE. V dropped 1 base and J dropped 0 bases, with 14 bases sitting between them. The CDR3 spans 17 residues. The CDR3, as DNA: TGTGCCAGCAGCGTAAATGCTCCAATCAGCTCTGGAAACACCATATATTTT. Translating gives CASSVNAPISSGNTIYF. Drawing the rest from reference TRBV9 and TRBJ1-3, the complete variable domain is DSGVTQTPKHLITATGQRVTLRCSPRSGDLSVYWYQQSLDQGLQFLIQYYNGEERAKGNILERFSAQQFPDLHSELNLSSLELGDSALYFCASSVNAPISSGNTIYFGEGSWLTVV.

With respect to this clone: A junction boundary mismatches the germline segment, possibly from a read error. The chain employs TRBV6-1 and TRBJ2-7; D is unresolved. The V gene's germline CDR1 is MNHNS and CDR2 SASEGT. The CDR3 runs 14 residues. DNA for the CDR3: TGTGCCAGCAGAGAAGACTTGAGCTCCTACGAGCAGTACTTC. It codes for CASREDLSSYEQYF.

V and J are TRBV30 and TRBJ1-1; the D is unclear. Germline V lookup: CDR1 GTSNPN, CDR2 SVGIG (reference sequence). Trimming stripped 0 bases from V and 0 bases from J, with 5 bases between. This CDR3 is built from 13 residues. CDR3 nucleotide sequence: TGTGCCTGGAGTGTACGAGTGAACACTGAAGCTTTCTTT. Protein: CAWSVRVNTEAFF.

The V call is TRBV19, the J call TRBJ2-3; 10 bases match TRBD2. This CDR3 contains 16 residues. With 4 bases clipped from V and 5 bases from J, the junction kept 9 bases outside the gene matches. Per germline, CDR1 LNHDA and CDR2 SQIVND (reference sequence). The CDR3 loop reads CASSTLLAGGGDTQYF. The DNA for the CDR3 is TGTGCCAGTAGTACCCTCTTAGCGGGAGGAGGAGATACGCAGTATTTT.

The V and J genes are TRBV28 and TRBJ2-6, with TRBD1 as a possible D gene (6 bases). This CDR3 comprises 14 residues. Germline CDR1 is MDHEN and CDR2 is SYDVKM. The ends were cut back, 9 bases at V and 2 bases at J, with 11 bases in the middle. The CDR3 DNA follows: TGTGCCAGTGTTACAGGGACTGGGGCCAACGTCCTGACTTTC. Translated: CASVTGTGANVLTF. Combining the CDR3 with reference TRBV28 and TRBJ2-6 gives the whole variable domain DVKVTQSSRYLVKRTGEKVFLECVQDMDHENMFWYRQDPGLGLRLIYFSYDVKMKEKGDIPEGYSVSREKKERFSLILESASTNQTSMYLCASVTGTGANVLTFGAGSRLTVL.

This clone was detected a few times. V usage is TRBV19 and J usage is TRBJ1-1; 11 nucleotides line up with TRBD1. Germline CDR1 is LNHDA and CDR2 is SQIVND (reference sequence). The CDR3 is made up of 16 amino acids. The CDR3 reads CVKSPWDRGFNTEAFF. The CDR3 DNA sequence: TGTGTCAAGTCACCCTGGGACAGGGGGTTTAACACTGAAGCTTTCTTT. Based on the CDR3 plus reference TRBV19 and TRBJ1-1, the full variable domain is DGGITQSPKYLFRKEGQNVTLSCEQNLNHDAMYWYRQDPGQGLRLIYYSQIVNDFQKGDIAEGYSVSREKKESFPLTVTSAQKNPTAFYLCVKSPWDRGFNTEAFFGQGTRLTVV.

V usage is TRBV7-2 and J usage is TRBJ1-1; D is possibly TRBD1 (6 bases). V lost 4 bases to trimming and J lost 5 bases, with 17 bases between them. This CDR3 comprises 15 residues. Germline CDR1 and CDR2: SGHTA and FQGNSA. CDR3 loop: CASSSRAGRGTEAFF. CDR3 bases: TGTGCCAGCAGCTCCAGGGCCGGTAGGGGGACTGAAGCTTTCTTT. Full variable domain (rest looked up from reference TRBV7-2 and TRBJ1-1): GAGVSQSPSNKVTEKGKDVELRCDPISGHTALYWYRQSLGQGLEFLIYFQGNSAPDKSGLPSDRFSAERTGGSVSTLTIQRTQQEDSAVYLCASSSRAGRGTEAFFGQGTRLTVV.

This sequence joins TRBV28 and TRBJ2-7; 12 bases fit TRBD1. The germline V gene has CDR1 MDHEN and CDR2 SYDVKM. V was clipped by 5 bases and J by 4 bases; unmatched bases: 6. This CDR3 contains 15 residues. The CDR3, as DNA: TGTGCCAGCAGTCTGGGACAGGGGGCAGGTTACGAGCAGTACTTC. It yields the protein CASSLGQGAGYEQYF.

For this clone: At one of its ends the junction is not consistent with the germline gene, which may arise from a read error. V and J are TRBV11-2 and TRBJ1-1; D remains unclear. Germline lookup yields CDR1 SGHAT and CDR2 FQNNGV. This CDR3 comprises 16 residues. The CDR3 DNA is TGTGCCAGCAGCTTACACGGCGCCAAGAGGAACACTGAGGCTTTCTTT. This gives the protein CASSLHGAKRNTEAFF.

CDR3: CASSKRTSGIRDTQYF. The DNA of the CDR3 is TGTGCCAGCAGCAAAAGGACTAGCGGGATTAGAGATACGCAGTATTTT. The chain couples TRBV9 to TRBJ2-3, with TRBD2 matching 12 bases. The CDR3 runs 16 residues. The germline CDR1 and CDR2 sequences are SGDLS and YYNGEE. After removal of 4 bases from V and 5 bases from J, the junction contained 8 bases not matched to a gene.